Detailed here is one T cell receptor (beta chain). A single count supports this clonotype. Its antigen remains unidentified. No quality values exist for individual bases; no much larger clone is one base distant. Library preparation was by PCR. TCRdb shows the sequencer as Illumina HiSeq 2500. To reduce PCR and sequencing biases, unique molecular identifiers were incorporated into the TCR beta cDNA libraries. About 500,000 cDNA molecules were obtained for every 1 to 10 million input T cells, so each molecule roughly corresponded to one T cell. The patient libraries were prepared and sequenced using the same protocol as the earlier healthy control dataset. Within a given batch, samples were prepared together, multiplexed and sequenced on the same HiSeq lane. In the authors' own workflow: Raw barcoded reads were processed with MIGEC, discarding single-read molecular identifier groups before consensus assembly and CDR3 extraction. Clonotype tables were post-analysed with VDJtools, and diversity was normalized by down-sampling all datasets to the smallest sample size. In repertoire overlap clustering, CDR3 amino acid sequences, but not nucleotide sequences, were matched to correct batch-related cross-sample contamination. The public reads were run again by TCRdb, first through fastp at Q25 and then through MiXCR, and only productive beta chains were kept. Entries are consolidated by CDR3 protein sequence, retaining the most common genes and DNA. The V and J calls follow TCRdb's processing rather than the paper's. A total of approximately 660,000 distinct CDR3 sequences appear in this sample, roughly three fifths of them only once. In total, the top ten clones hold 10% to 12% of the sample.

This sample stems from a study of post-analysis software for immune sequencing data (dated by TCRdb to about 2015). For context, the study as a whole: Disease courses on record covered relapsing-remitting, secondary progressive and progressive-relapsing multiple sclerosis, though some patients had no subtype annotation. The patient repertoires were set against under 12 previously published healthy control repertoires from donors whose ages ranged from 6 to 25 years. A subset of samples was prepared in parallel using single-end sample barcoding, then pooled and co-amplified after Illumina adapter ligation.

Paper-wide results and their limitations: Roughly 5 TRBV segments, including TRBV5-6, TRBV5-1 and TRBV20-1, were significantly more frequent in patients than controls. Significantly lower normalized Chao1 diversity was found in multiple sclerosis patients than in controls, suggesting substantial peripheral T-cell clonal expansion. The multiple sclerosis patient group was slightly younger than the control group. Direct clustering with F measure showed strong co-clustering of samples prepared in the same batch, prompting a batch-effect correction.

Inclusive of the bounding cysteine and phenylalanine, the CDR3 is 15 residues long. Here the CDR3 DNA is all that survives: 45 bases in frame from base 1. CDR1 and CDR2, looked up from the germline V gene (reference sequence), are PRHDT and FYEKMQ. A distance of 10 bases separates the germline ends of V and J, which lose 1 base and 1 base respectively. TCR beta repertoires were profiled from peripheral blood of 13 young patients with multiple sclerosis to demonstrate the VDJtools post-analysis software. The multiple sclerosis patients were children and adolescents ranging in age from about 6 to 17 years.

The sample comprised blood. The source of this sequence is a girl between 2 and 10 years old with multiple sclerosis. Recombination connected TRBV13 to TRBJ2-5; the D gene is perhaps TRBD2, on 6 matching bases. DNA sequence: TGTGCCAGCAGCTTAGCGGGGGTTTCCCAAGAGACCCAGTACTTC. The encoded protein is CASSLAGVSQETQYF.